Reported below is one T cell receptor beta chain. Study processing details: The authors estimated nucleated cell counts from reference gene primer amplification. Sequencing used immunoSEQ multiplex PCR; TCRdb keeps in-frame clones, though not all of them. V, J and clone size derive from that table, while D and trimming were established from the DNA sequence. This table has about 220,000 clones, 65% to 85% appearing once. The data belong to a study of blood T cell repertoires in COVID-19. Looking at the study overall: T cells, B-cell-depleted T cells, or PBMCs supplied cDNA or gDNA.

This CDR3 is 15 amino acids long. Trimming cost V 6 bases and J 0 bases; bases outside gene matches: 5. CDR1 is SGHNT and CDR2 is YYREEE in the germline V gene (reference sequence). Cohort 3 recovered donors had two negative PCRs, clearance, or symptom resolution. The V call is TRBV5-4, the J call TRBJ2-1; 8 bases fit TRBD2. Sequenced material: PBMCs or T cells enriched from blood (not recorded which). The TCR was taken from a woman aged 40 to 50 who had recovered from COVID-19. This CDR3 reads CASTAGGGSYNEQFF. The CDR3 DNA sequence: TGTGCCAGCACCGCCGGGGGGGGCTCCTACAATGAGCAGTTCTTC. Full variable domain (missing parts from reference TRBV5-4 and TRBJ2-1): ETGVTQSPTHLIKTRGQQVTLRCSSQSGHNTVSWYQQALGQGPQFIFQYYREEENGRGNFPPRFSGLQFPNYSSELNVNALELDDSALYLCASTAGGGSYNEQFFGPGTRLTVL.